One sample yielded the 14 T cell receptor beta chains listed below, sequenced in a study of PD-L1 blockade in urothelial cancer (dated by TCRdb to the late 2010s). The sample's time point label, in plain terms: pretreatment peripheral blood. Library method: the immunoSEQ multiplex PCR assay. TCRdb took this table from immuneACCESS and kept in-frame rearrangements with V and J called. Such tables lack part of the clones; where checked against another copy, unresolved V genes explain under half of the gap, and the rest is unexplained. This sample holds about 45,000 clones; around nine tenths were observed only once. Jointly, the top ten make up 20% to 25% of the sample. The sequenced sample was PBMCs, obtained around atezolizumab (anti-PD-L1) treatment. These TCRs come from a donor at least 40 years old with urothelial cancer.

The chain joins TRBV2 to TRBJ2-7; 8 bases map to TRBD2. The CDR3 sequence is 15 residues long. The germline CDR1 and CDR2 sequences are SNHLY and FYNNEI. Losses at the gene ends were 1 base for V and 3 bases for J; bases not matched to a gene: 5. CDR3 sequence (DNA): TGTGCCAGCAGTGAAGGTGGGACTAGGGACTACGAGCAGTACTTC. Translation gives CASSEGGTRDYEQYF.

The chain is built from TRBV6-1 and TRBJ2-1, with 7 bases that match TRBD2. Germline V gives CDR1 MNHNS, CDR2 SASEGT. The V gene end was trimmed by 3 bases and the J gene end by 8 bases; junction bases not matched to a gene: 10. The CDR3 runs to 15 residues. The CDR3 protein is CASSDGGSPSDEQFF. CDR3 sequence (DNA): TGTGCCAGCAGTGACGGCGGGAGCCCCTCCGATGAGCAGTTCTTC.

The chain has TRBV28 and TRBJ2-2, with TRBD2 identical over 7 bases. J was trimmed by 6 bases and V by 7 bases; bases with no gene match: 5. Per germline, CDR1 MDHEN and CDR2 SYDVKM. This CDR3 spans 13 amino acids. This CDR3 reads CASKRGWAGELFF. The CDR3, as DNA: TGTGCCAGCAAGCGGGGTTGGGCCGGGGAGCTGTTTTTT.

The chain is built from TRBV4-1 and TRBJ2-5; possible D gene TRBD2, 6 bases. CDR3 length: 14 amino acids. V lost 4 bases to trimming and J lost 1 base, with 10 bases between them. Per germline, CDR1 MGHRA and CDR2 YSYEKL. The CDR3 sequence: CASSPRGSQETQYF. For the CDR3, the DNA is TGCGCCAGCAGCCCCCGGGGGTCCCAAGAGACCCAGTACTTC.

The rearrangement joins TRBV7-2 to TRBJ2-7, with D possibly TRBD1 on 6 matching bases. Trimming removed 4 bases from V and 6 bases from J, with 16 bases in between. The CDR3 covers 14 residues. Germline V gene sequence: CDR1 SGHTA, CDR2 FQGNSA. The CDR3 coding sequence is TGTGCCAGCAGCTCCCAGACAGGCCCTAGCGAGCAGTACTTC. Its protein product is CASSSQTGPSEQYF.

This clone has only a few counts. The V gene is TRBV7-9, the J gene TRBJ2-3; a possible D gene is TRBD2 (6 bases). V lost 7 bases and J 4 bases, leaving 15 bases between the germline ends. The germline V gene encodes CDR1 SEHNR and CDR2 FQNEAQ (reference sequence). This CDR3 has 14 amino acids. In DNA, the CDR3 is TGTGCCAGCACCCAATGGGGGGATGCAGATACGCAGTATTTT. Encoded protein: CASTQWGDADTQYF.

This clone was found a few times. This chain joins TRBV4-3 and TRBJ2-4, with D possibly being TRBD2 (7 bases). Germline loops: CDR1 LGHNA, CDR2 YSLEER. There are 15 residues in the CDR3. Deletions cut 0 bases from V and 7 bases from J, with 13 bases between. Here the CDR3 DNA reads TGCGCCAGCAGCCAAGATATGGGGGGGCGGAACATTCAGTACTTC. Amino acids: CASSQDMGGRNIQYF.

This chain uses TRBV7-2 with TRBJ2-3; 10 bases align to TRBD2. Germline CDR1 SGHTA, CDR2 FQGNSA. This CDR3 spans 15 amino acids. V trimming: 3 bases; J trimming: 6 bases; junction bases outside the gene matches: 6. In DNA form, the CDR3 reads TGTGCCAGCAGCTTTTCTAGCGGGAGATGGGATACGCAGTATTTT. This gives the protein CASSFSSGRWDTQYF.

The chain couples TRBV11-3 to TRBJ1-3; TRBD1 matches at 8 bases. This CDR3 has 15 amino acids. V trimming: 5 bases; J trimming: 0 bases; junction bases outside the gene matches: 3. Germline V gene sequence: CDR1 SGHNT, CDR2 YENEEA. CDR3 sequence reads: CASSEQGGSGNTIYF. CDR3 nucleotide sequence: TGTGCCAGCAGCGAACAGGGGGGCTCTGGAAACACCATATATTTT.

The chain combines TRBV10-3 with TRBJ2-5, with D perhaps TRBD1 (5 bases). The CDR3 consists of 11 residues. Germline CDR1 ENHRY, CDR2 SYGVKD. V was clipped by 10 bases and J by 5 bases, with 11 bases between them. The CDR3 sequence: CATRQMETQYF. The CDR3, as DNA: TGTGCCACCCGACAGATGGAGACCCAGTACTTC.

This clone was seen once. This chain connects TRBV11-2 to TRBJ1-1; D is undetermined. The CDR3 is 13 residues long. V was pared by 5 bases and J by 5 bases, with 12 bases between. CDR1 and CDR2 from the germline V gene are SGHAT and FQNNGV. The CDR3 bases are TGTGCCAGCAGCCGAGGCGGGGTTACTGAAGCTTTCTTT. It is translated as CASSRGGVTEAFF.

The chain is built from TRBV18 and TRBJ2-1; D remains ambiguous. The CDR3 spans 15 residues. V was pared by 2 bases and J by 0 bases, with 8 bases between. Germline-derived CDR1 and CDR2 are KGHSH and LQKENI. CDR3 DNA: TGTGCCAGCTCACCAAGCCTGAGCTCCTACAATGAGCAGTTCTTC. This translates into CASSPSLSSYNEQFF. Complete variable domain (other parts from reference TRBV18 and TRBJ2-1): NAGVMQNPRHLVRRRGQEARLRCSPMKGHSHVYWYRQLPEEGLKFMVYLQKENIIDESGMPKERFSAEFPKEGPSILRIQQVVRGDSAAYFCASSPSLSSYNEQFFGPGTRLTVL.

The chain recombines TRBV6-1 with TRBJ2-7; TRBD1 might be the D (5 bases). Germline CDR1 and CDR2: MNHNS and SASEGT. V shed 5 bases and J shed 2 bases, with 10 bases lying between them. There are 13 residues in the CDR3. CDR3 residues: CASSNQGPYEQYF. CDR3 nucleotides: TGTGCCAGCAGTAACCAGGGTCCCTACGAGCAGTACTTC.

The chain links TRBV11-1 to TRBJ2-1; D ambiguous. The length of the CDR3 is 15 residues. Germline V gene sequence: CDR1 SGHAT, CDR2 FQDESV (reference sequence). Trimming removed 5 bases at V and 3 bases at J, with 14 bases between. For the CDR3, the DNA is TGTGCCAGCAGCCCCCGGCCTAGTGGCTACAATGAGCAGTTCTTC. This gives the protein CASSPRPSGYNEQFF.